Below are 24 T cell receptor beta chains sequenced from a single sample in a study of blood T cell repertoires in COVID-19 (dated by TCRdb to 2018 to 2021). The library was obtained by the immunoSEQ multiplex PCR assay. Here the immuneACCESS table is served through TCRdb, limited to in-frame sequences with V and J called. Missing clones are a known gap in these copies; in checked studies unresolved V genes cover under half, and the rest lacks a known reason. The sample records around 200,000 clones, less than 80% of which are singletons. In total, the top ten clones hold roughly 14% of the sample. Sequencing was performed on peripheral blood. These receptor sequences come from a man between 45 and 60 years old who had recovered from COVID-19.

The CDR3 DNA is TGTGCCAGTAGTATAGCTGGTTACAGGGCGGGCGGGGAGCTGTTTTTT. Its translation is CASSIAGYRAGGELFF. The rearrangement links TRBV19 to TRBJ2-2, with D perhaps TRBD1 (6 bases). Germline assignment: CDR1 LNHDA and CDR2 SQIVND (reference sequence). CDR3 length: 16 residues. V lost 1 base and J 7 bases, leaving 16 bases between the germline ends.

This sequence joins TRBV15 and TRBJ2-1; D uncertain. CDR1 and CDR2 (germline): LNHNV, YYDKDF (reference sequence). Trimming left V 5 bases short and J 8 bases short, with 7 bases between. CDR3 length: 11 amino acids. CDR3: CATSLRYEQFF. DNA of the CDR3: TGTGCCACCAGCTTGCGGTATGAGCAGTTCTTC.

This rearrangement joins TRBV9 to TRBJ2-1, with TRBD2 as a possible D gene (5 bases). Trimming left V 0 bases short and J 5 bases short, with 15 bases between. Germline assignment: CDR1 SGDLS and CDR2 YYNGEE. CDR3 size: 16 residues. The CDR3 spells CASSVGLAPIDNEQFF. In DNA form, the CDR3 reads TGTGCCAGCAGCGTAGGCCTAGCCCCTATTGACAATGAGCAGTTCTTC.

The J gene is TRBJ2-2, the V gene TRBV10-3, with D perhaps TRBD2 (6 bases). This CDR3 spans 14 amino acids. In germline, CDR1 is ENHRY, CDR2 SYGVKD. V gave up 2 bases and J gave up 7 bases, with 11 bases separating them. The CDR3 region has the DNA TGTGCCATCAGTGAGACCCAGGGAGGCGGGGAGCTGTTTTTT. This translates into CAISETQGGGELFF.

The rearrangement joins TRBV2 to TRBJ2-1, with 9 bases that match TRBD1. Germline CDR1 reads SNHLY; CDR2 reads FYNNEI. This CDR3 region has 13 residues. The CDR3, as DNA: TGTGTCACAGCAGGACAGGGGTCCCATGAGCAGTTCTTC. This translates into CVTAGQGSHEQFF.

This clone occurred a few times. This chain connects TRBV4-3 to TRBJ1-4; 7 bases agree with TRBD1. This CDR3 is 15 amino acids long. Germline V gene data show CDR1 as LGHNA and CDR2 as YSLEER. Losses at the gene ends were 3 bases for V and 6 bases for J; bases not matched to a gene: 7. CDR3 sequence reads: CASSQTSQGHEKLFF. The DNA of the CDR3 is TGCGCCAGCAGCCAGACATCACAGGGGCATGAAAAACTGTTTTTT.

This chain links TRBV5-1 with TRBJ2-1; no clear D. The CDR3 length is 16 residues. V gave up 0 bases and J gave up 0 bases, with 10 bases separating them. Germline V CDR1 and CDR2: SGHRS, YFSETQ. The CDR3 loop is CASSLVSRLSYNEQFF. The CDR3 DNA reads TGCGCCAGCAGCTTGGTTTCCAGGCTCTCCTACAATGAGCAGTTCTTC.

This clone was counted a few times. This chain links TRBV2 with TRBJ2-3, with 9 bases lining up with TRBD1. Germline V lookup: CDR1 SNHLY, CDR2 FYNNEI. This CDR3 is built from 15 residues. The V segment lost 7 bases and the J segment 0 bases; nucleotides outside the gene matches: 5. CDR3 DNA: TGTGCCAGCACACGGGACAGGGCCAGCACAGATACGCAGTATTTT. Translation gives CASTRDRASTDTQYF.

The rearrangement uses TRBV28 and TRBJ2-2; D may be TRBD2 (5 bases). Germline-derived CDR1 and CDR2 are MDHEN and SYDVKM. The CDR3 has 14 amino acids. With 6 bases removed from V and 4 bases from J, the gap between germline ends came to 12 bases. DNA of the CDR3: TGTGCCAGCAGATGGGCGGGTGTCACCGGGGAGCTGTTTTTT. Its translation is CASRWAGVTGELFF.

The gene calls are TRBV19 and TRBJ2-3; 10 nucleotides align to TRBD1. This CDR3 region has 14 residues. V was pared by 6 bases and J by 1 base, with 1 base of the junction left unmatched. CDR1 is LNHDA and CDR2 is SQIVND in the germline V gene (reference sequence). CDR3 residues: CASRGTGGTDTQYF. CDR3 coding DNA: TGTGCCAGTAGAGGGACAGGGGGCACAGATACGCAGTATTTT.

This sequence joins TRBV7-2 and TRBJ2-5; the D gene is possibly TRBD1 (5 bases). Looked up from germline, CDR1 is SGHTA and CDR2 is FQGNSA. This CDR3 spans 12 amino acids. Trimming removed 1 base at V and 7 bases at J, with 7 bases between. This CDR3 reads CASSLVRGTQYF. CDR3 coding DNA: TGTGCCAGCAGCTTAGTTAGGGGGACCCAGTACTTC.

This clone was recorded a few times. The chain combines TRBV5-1 with TRBJ2-7, with TRBD2 identical over 8 bases. J was trimmed by 4 bases and V by 4 bases; bases with no gene match: 19. There are 18 residues in the CDR3. The germline V gene has CDR1 SGHRS and CDR2 YFSETQ. The CDR3 protein is CASSLHPASAGGSYEQYF. CDR3 nucleotide sequence: TGCGCCAGCAGCCTACACCCGGCCTCGGCGGGAGGTTCGTACGAGCAGTACTTC.

As to this clone: Other DNA sequences of this sample code for an identical CDR3. The chain links TRBV28 to TRBJ2-2; D unresolved. From germline, CDR1 is MDHEN and CDR2 SYDVKM. CDR3 length: 13 amino acids. The germline V and J ends were trimmed by 6 bases and 1 base, with 6 bases remaining between them. The CDR3 nucleotides are TGTGCCAGCAGCTTACAGAACACCGGGGAGCTGTTTTTT. Its translation is CASSLQNTGELFF.

This chain links TRBV28 with TRBJ2-1; the match to TRBD2 covers 9 bases. Germline V gene sequence: CDR1 MDHEN, CDR2 SYDVKM. Unmatched junction bases numbered 13, after V lost 11 bases and J lost 8 bases. The CDR3 consists of 14 residues. CDR3 bases: TGTGCCGGGGGTGCGGGGACTAGCTGGCATGAGCAGTTCTTC. It is translated as CAGGAGTSWHEQFF.

The CDR3 is CAISESQVSNYGYTF. CDR3 nucleotide sequence: TGTGCCATCAGTGAGTCACAGGTCTCTAACTATGGCTACACCTTC. The chain recombines TRBV10-3 with TRBJ1-2; weak D call: TRBD1 (5 bases). V lost 0 bases to trimming and J lost 0 bases, with 8 bases between them. The CDR3 has 15 amino acids. Germline V gene sequence: CDR1 ENHRY, CDR2 SYGVKD.

The V gene is TRBV21-1, the J gene TRBJ2-7; the table names TRBD2, a call not compared with the DNA. TRBV21-1 constitutes a pseudogene. The CDR3 covers 19 residues. This chain's CDR3 is CASSKDFLNRTTKTYEQYF. The CDR3 DNA is TGTGCCAGCAGCAAAGATTTCTTGAATAGGACTACCAAAACCTACGAGCAGTACTTC.

The V call is TRBV4-2, the J call TRBJ1-1; weak D call: TRBD1 (5 bases). Deletions cut 4 bases from V and 1 base from J, with 13 bases between. CDR3 length equals 15 residues. Germline V CDR1 and CDR2: LGHNA, YNFKEQ. CDR3 amino acids: CASSPSLTENTEAFF. The CDR3 DNA sequence: TGTGCCAGCAGCCCCTCCCTGACAGAGAACACTGAAGCTTTCTTT.

The chain links TRBV3-1 (or the pseudogene TRBV3-2) to TRBJ2-1, with D perhaps matching TRBD1 (5 bases). V lost 0 bases to trimming and J lost 0 bases, with 6 bases between them. Germline V lookup: CDR1 LGHDT, CDR2 YNNKEL (reference sequence). The CDR3 runs 15 residues. This CDR3 reads CASSQDGASYNEQFF. CDR3 in DNA: TGTGCCAGCAGCCAAGATGGGGCCTCCTACAATGAGCAGTTCTTC.

CDR3 residues: CASTEGRLRAKLFF. CDR3 DNA sequence: TGTGCCAGTACCGAGGGCAGGCTACGGGCAAAACTGTTTTTT. This chain connects TRBV19 to TRBJ1-4, with D unresolved. V lost 7 bases and J 10 bases, leaving 19 bases between the germline ends. The CDR3 is 14 residues long. CDR1 and CDR2 from the germline V gene are LNHDA and SQIVND (reference sequence).

The CDR3 loop reads CASSMSLNSYNEQFF. Written as DNA, the CDR3 is TGTGCCAGTAGTATGAGTTTGAACTCCTACAATGAGCAGTTCTTC. The chain has TRBV19 and TRBJ2-1; D unclear. Germline lookup yields CDR1 LNHDA and CDR2 SQIVND (reference sequence). V was pared by 3 bases and J by 0 bases, with 9 bases between. The CDR3 is 15 amino acids. Supplemented by reference TRBV19 and TRBJ2-1, the full variable domain reads DGGITQSPKYLFRKEGQNVTLSCEQNLNHDAMYWYRQDPGQGLRLIYYSQIVNDFQKGDIAEGYSVSREKKESFPLTVTSAQKNPTAFYLCASSMSLNSYNEQFFGPGTRLTVL.

The chain carries TRBV27 and TRBJ2-3; 7 nucleotides agree with TRBD2. Germline CDR1 MNHEY, CDR2 SMNVEV (reference sequence). V trimming: 8 bases; J trimming: 5 bases; junction bases outside the gene matches: 10. The CDR3 runs to 14 residues. CDR3 region: CASAGRAGKDTQYF. The DNA of the CDR3 is TGTGCCAGCGCAGGGAGGGCAGGGAAAGATACGCAGTATTTT.

This clone appeared once. The chain has TRBV5-8 and TRBJ1-6; D possibly corresponds to TRBD1 (6 bases). This CDR3 region has 16 residues. CDR1 is SGHTS and CDR2 is YDEGEE in the germline V gene. Trimming removed 0 bases from V and 5 bases from J, with 12 bases in between. The CDR3 here is CASSLALGGHNSPLHF. For the CDR3, the DNA is TGTGCCAGCAGCTTGGCCTTAGGGGGTCATAATTCACCCCTCCACTTT.

CDR3 protein: CASSQARLNTGELFF. The CDR3 coding sequence is TGTGCCAGCTCACAGGCCAGACTTAACACCGGGGAGCTGTTTTTT. This chain connects TRBV18 to TRBJ2-2; D is uncertain. Looked up from germline, CDR1 is KGHSH and CDR2 is LQKENI. The CDR3 sequence is 15 residues long. V was clipped by 4 bases and J by 2 bases, with 11 bases between them.

The chain is built from TRBV29-1 and TRBJ2-5, with D tentatively TRBD2 (5 bases). CDR1 is SQVTM, CDR2 ANQGSEA, per germline. V was cut by 4 bases and J by 0 bases, with 12 bases left in between. The CDR3 runs 14 residues. The CDR3 region is CSVAVVGNQETQYF. CDR3 nucleotides: TGCAGCGTTGCAGTAGTCGGGAACCAAGAGACCCAGTACTTC.